A selection of T cell receptor beta chains follows, all from one sample in a study of radiotherapy plus CTLA-4 blockade in lung cancer. Produced via immunoSEQ multiplex PCR; TCRdb's table is partial and in-frame only. The sample contains around 82,000 clones, under 90% of which appear only once. The sequencing used peripheral blood, collected from a patient treated with radiotherapy plus ipilimumab. Source of these receptors: a human donor with non-small cell lung cancer who had stable disease on radiotherapy plus ipilimumab. Both conserved end residues are part of each CDR3. A D gene is named only where the DNA matches it firmly. For some rows the clone size is stated as once, few or many, or as a class when expanded; others skip it.

j_gene: TRBJ1-3
d_gene: TRBD1
v_gene: TRBV5-7
len: 17
abundance: .
CDR3aa: CASSRFGGGASGNTIYF
CDR3nt: TGTGCCAGCAGCCGGTTCGGAGGGGGCGCGTCTGGAAACACCATATATTTT

j_gene: TRBJ1-1
d_gene: .
v_gene: TRBV5-1
len: 17
abundance: .
CDR3aa: CASSVSPIGLSRTEAFF
CDR3nt: TGCGCCAGCAGCGTGTCACCCATCGGCCTGTCGAGAACTGAAGCTTTCTTT

j_gene: TRBJ2-7
d_gene: TRBD1
v_gene: TRBV5-1
len: 14
abundance: .
CDR3aa: CASSLGTGNYEQYF
CDR3nt: TGCGCCAGCAGCCTCGGGACAGGGAACTACGAGCAGTACTTC

j_gene: TRBJ2-3
d_gene: .
v_gene: TRBV7-2
len: 16
abundance: .
CDR3aa: CASSLMRQDYTDTQYF
CDR3nt: TGTGCCAGCAGCTTAATGCGCCAGGACTACACAGATACGCAGTATTTT

j_gene: TRBJ1-1
d_gene: TRBD1
v_gene: TRBV6-1
len: 12
abundance: .
CDR3aa: CASSRGSTEAFF
CDR3nt: TGTGCCAGCAGCAGGGGGAGCACTGAAGCTTTCTTT

j_gene: TRBJ2-1
d_gene: .
v_gene: TRBV6-4
len: 15
abundance: .
CDR3aa: CASSEEGGGGFEQFF
CDR3nt: TGTGCCAGCAGTGAGGAAGGGGGAGGCGGGTTTGAGCAGTTCTTC

j_gene: TRBJ2-7
d_gene: TRBD2
v_gene: TRBV18
len: 14
abundance: .
CDR3aa: CASSLWREAYEQYF
CDR3nt: TGTGCCAGCTCACTCTGGCGGGAGGCCTACGAGCAGTACTTC

j_gene: TRBJ2-5
d_gene: .
v_gene: TRBV30
len: 13
abundance: .
CDR3aa: CAWSVWPGETQYF
CDR3nt: TGTGCCTGGAGTGTATGGCCTGGAGAGACCCAGTACTTC

j_gene: TRBJ2-2
d_gene: .
v_gene: TRBV9
len: 15
abundance: .
CDR3aa: CASSLGPGPSGELFF
CDR3nt: TGTGCCAGCAGTCTTGGACCGGGCCCCAGCGGGGAGCTGTTTTTT

j_gene: TRBJ2-3
d_gene: .
v_gene: TRBV5-1
len: 15
abundance: few
CDR3aa: CASSLEWKGTDTQYF
CDR3nt: TGCGCCAGCAGCTTGGAGTGGAAGGGAACAGATACGCAGTATTTT

j_gene: TRBJ2-3
d_gene: TRBD2
v_gene: TRBV10-2
len: 18
abundance: .
CDR3aa: CASRALAGGQVGTDTQYF
CDR3nt: TGCGCCAGCCGAGCTCTAGCGGGGGGGCAGGTGGGCACAGATACGCAGTATTTT

j_gene: TRBJ1-2
d_gene: .
v_gene: TRBV5-6
len: 14
abundance: few
CDR3aa: CASSLGRVGTGYTF
CDR3nt: TGTGCCAGCAGCTTGGGCCGCGTCGGGACGGGCTACACCTTC

j_gene: TRBJ1-2
d_gene: .
v_gene: TRBV6-1
len: 13
abundance: .
CDR3aa: CASTPVGEGGYTF
CDR3nt: TGTGCCAGCACCCCCGTAGGGGAGGGGGGCTACACCTTC

j_gene: TRBJ1-5
d_gene: TRBD1
v_gene: TRBV27
len: 15
abundance: .
CDR3aa: CASSFLSGGNQPQHF
CDR3nt: TGTGCCAGCAGTTTCTTGTCAGGGGGGAATCAGCCCCAGCATTTT

j_gene: TRBJ1-5
d_gene: .
v_gene: TRBV28
len: 16
abundance: .
CDR3aa: CASSLRAGSGNQPQHF
CDR3nt: TGTGCCAGCAGTTTAAGGGCGGGGAGTGGCAATCAGCCCCAGCATTTT

j_gene: TRBJ2-5
d_gene: TRBD2
v_gene: TRBV5-1
len: 14
abundance: few
CDR3aa: CASSSGLDQETQYF
CDR3nt: TGCGCCAGCAGCTCAGGACTAGATCAAGAGACCCAGTACTTC

j_gene: TRBJ2-5
d_gene: TRBD1
v_gene: TRBV18
len: 13
abundance: .
CDR3aa: CASLPDRVETQYF
CDR3nt: TGTGCCAGCTTGCCGGACAGGGTGGAGACCCAGTACTTC

j_gene: TRBJ1-1
d_gene: .
v_gene: TRBV5-1
len: 12
abundance: .
CDR3aa: CASSDLRAEAFF
CDR3nt: TGCGCCAGCAGCGACCTGAGGGCTGAAGCTTTCTTT

j_gene: TRBJ1-6
d_gene: TRBD1
v_gene: TRBV10-3
len: 15
abundance: few
CDR3aa: CAISELGQADSPLHF
CDR3nt: TGTGCCATCAGTGAGCTGGGACAGGCCGATTCACCCCTCCACTTT

j_gene: TRBJ2-5
d_gene: .
v_gene: TRBV25-1
len: 11
abundance: .
CDR3aa: CASSNQETQYF
CDR3nt: TGTGCCAGCAGTAACCAAGAGACCCAGTACTTC

j_gene: TRBJ2-1
d_gene: .
v_gene: TRBV9
len: 15
abundance: .
CDR3aa: CASSVAVGSYNEQFF
CDR3nt: TGTGCCAGCAGCGTAGCTGTGGGCTCCTACAATGAGCAGTTCTTC

j_gene: TRBJ2-7
d_gene: .
v_gene: TRBV10-3
len: 13
abundance: .
CDR3aa: CAISDRTGYEQYF
CDR3nt: TGTGCCATCAGTGACCGAACAGGGTACGAGCAGTACTTC

j_gene: TRBJ2-7
d_gene: .
v_gene: TRBV7-8
len: 13
abundance: .
CDR3aa: CASSLGVSYEQYF
CDR3nt: TGTGCCAGCAGCTTGGGCGTCTCCTACGAGCAGTACTTC

j_gene: TRBJ2-7
d_gene: TRBD1
v_gene: TRBV7-7
len: 16
abundance: .
CDR3aa: CASSLGVDRLTYEQYF
CDR3nt: TGTGCCAGCAGCTTAGGGGTGGACAGGTTAACCTACGAGCAGTACTTC

j_gene: TRBJ2-3
d_gene: TRBD2
v_gene: TRBV7-2
len: 15
abundance: .
CDR3aa: CASSLTSGGANTQYF
CDR3nt: TGTGCCAGCAGCTTAACTAGCGGGGGGGCGAATACGCAGTATTTT

j_gene: TRBJ2-7
d_gene: TRBD1
v_gene: TRBV7-9
len: 15
abundance: .
CDR3aa: CASSPGTGGAYEQYF
CDR3nt: TGTGCCAGCAGCCCTGGGACAGGGGGAGCCTACGAGCAGTACTTC

j_gene: TRBJ1-4
d_gene: .
v_gene: TRBV5-1
len: 16
abundance: .
CDR3aa: CASSLFPLTTNEKLFF
CDR3nt: TGCGCCAGCAGCTTATTCCCACTGACAACTAATGAAAAACTGTTTTTT

j_gene: TRBJ1-2
d_gene: .
v_gene: TRBV5-4
len: 13
abundance: .
CDR3aa: CASSLEAEDGYTF
CDR3nt: TGTGCCAGCAGCCTCGAGGCTGAGGATGGCTACACCTTC

j_gene: TRBJ2-7
d_gene: .
v_gene: TRBV7-9
len: 12
abundance: .
CDR3aa: CASSLGREEQYF
CDR3nt: TGTGCCAGCAGCTTAGGCAGGGAAGAGCAGTACTTC

j_gene: TRBJ1-1
d_gene: .
v_gene: TRBV7-6
len: 18
abundance: .
CDR3aa: CASSLAEGGSSISVEAFF
CDR3nt: TGTGCCAGCAGCTTAGCCGAGGGGGGTAGTTCCATCTCCGTTGAAGCTTTCTTT

j_gene: TRBJ1-2
d_gene: TRBD1
v_gene: TRBV19
len: 13
abundance: medium-sized
CDR3aa: CASSIMGQGLYTF
CDR3nt: TGTGCCAGTAGTATTATGGGACAGGGACTCTACACCTTC

j_gene: TRBJ2-3
d_gene: TRBD2
v_gene: TRBV7-9
len: 15
abundance: .
CDR3aa: CASSLAGGSTDTQYF
CDR3nt: TGTGCCAGCAGCTTAGCGGGGGGGAGCACAGATACGCAGTATTTT

j_gene: TRBJ2-1
d_gene: TRBD2
v_gene: TRBV4-2
len: 17
abundance: few
CDR3aa: CASSSEGTGRRVNEQFF
CDR3nt: TGTGCCAGCAGCTCAGAGGGGACCGGGAGGAGGGTGAATGAGCAGTTCTTC

j_gene: TRBJ2-5
d_gene: .
v_gene: TRBV11-2
len: 13
abundance: .
CDR3aa: CASSLEVTGTQYF
CDR3nt: TGTGCCAGCAGCTTAGAAGTCACGGGGACCCAGTACTTC

j_gene: TRBJ2-5
d_gene: TRBD2
v_gene: TRBV5-4
len: 15
abundance: .
CDR3aa: CASSLGLAGFETQYF
CDR3nt: TGTGCCAGCAGCTTGGGACTAGCGGGGTTCGAGACCCAGTACTTC

j_gene: TRBJ2-1
d_gene: .
v_gene: TRBV6-1
len: 15
abundance: .
CDR3aa: CASSPRLGAYNEQFF
CDR3nt: TGTGCCAGCAGTCCAAGGCTAGGGGCCTACAATGAGCAGTTCTTC